The rows below give T cell receptor beta chains drawn from one sample of a study of cytomegalovirus exposure and HLA in healthy donors. Sequencing was performed with immunoSEQ multiplex PCR; in TCRdb, only in-frame clones are kept and a portion is missing. The sample has around 150,000 clones; about 82% are singletons. Sequenced sample: PBMCs. The source of these receptors is a male donor in good health and CMV-seronegative. CDR3s include the opening cysteine and the closing phenylalanine or tryptophan. Each record gives: J gene, V gene, clone size, D gene, CDR3 protein, CDR3 DNA. The D gene is left open where the match is weak. A row's size may be missing; if present it is once, few, many or a size class.

J gene: TRBJ2-1; V gene: TRBV5-1; clone size: NA; D gene: TRBD2; CDR3 protein: CASSYGTSGGAGWEQFF; CDR3 DNA: TGCGCCAGCAGCTACGGGACTAGCGGGGGAGCGGGGTGGGAGCAGTTCTTC
J gene: TRBJ2-1; V gene: TRBV7-2; clone size: NA; D gene: TRBD2; CDR3 protein: CASSSREEQFF; CDR3 DNA: TGTGCCAGCAGCTCGCGGGAGGAGCAGTTCTTC
J gene: TRBJ2-2; V gene: TRBV27; clone size: NA; D gene: TRBD2; CDR3 protein: CASSFSTSASNTGELFF; CDR3 DNA: TGTGCCAGCAGTTTCTCGACTAGCGCCTCGAACACCGGGGAGCTGTTTTTT
J gene: TRBJ1-5; V gene: TRBV27; clone size: NA; D gene: TRBD1; CDR3 protein: CASSLWAGQEVQPQHF; CDR3 DNA: TGTGCCAGCAGTTTATGGGCGGGACAGGAGGTTCAGCCCCAGCATTTT
J gene: TRBJ2-2; V gene: TRBV5-1; clone size: NA; D gene: TRBD1; CDR3 protein: CASSQGQENTGELFF; CDR3 DNA: TGCGCCAGCAGCCAGGGACAGGAGAACACCGGGGAGCTGTTTTTT
J gene: TRBJ1-4; V gene: TRBV7-8; clone size: NA; D gene: NA; CDR3 protein: CASSNTRPGWGEKLFF; CDR3 DNA: TGTGCCAGCAGCAATACTAGACCAGGATGGGGTGAAAAACTGTTTTTT
J gene: TRBJ2-5; V gene: TRBV2; clone size: few; D gene: NA; CDR3 protein: CASFSGEKETQYF; CDR3 DNA: TGTGCCAGCTTTAGCGGAGAAAAAGAGACCCAGTACTTC
J gene: TRBJ1-1; V gene: TRBV2; clone size: NA; D gene: NA; CDR3 protein: CASPRWGVGIDTEAFF; CDR3 DNA: TGTGCCAGCCCCCGTTGGGGGGTCGGAATCGACACTGAAGCTTTCTTT
J gene: TRBJ2-2; V gene: TRBV7-2; clone size: NA; D gene: NA; CDR3 protein: CASSLPAGSSTGELFF; CDR3 DNA: TGTGCCAGCAGCTTACCAGCGGGTTCCAGCACCGGGGAGCTGTTTTTT
J gene: TRBJ2-2; V gene: TRBV18; clone size: few; D gene: NA; CDR3 protein: CASSLRLPNTGELFF; CDR3 DNA: TGTGCCAGCTCATTGCGGTTACCGAACACCGGGGAGCTGTTTTTT
J gene: TRBJ2-2; V gene: TRBV19; clone size: few; D gene: TRBD2; CDR3 protein: CASSRGLAGWNTGELFF; CDR3 DNA: TGTGCCAGTAGTAGGGGACTAGCGGGATGGAACACCGGGGAGCTGTTTTTT
J gene: TRBJ2-7; V gene: TRBV4-3; clone size: NA; D gene: NA; CDR3 protein: CASSQVRSAPYEQYF; CDR3 DNA: TGCGCCAGCAGCCAAGTTCGTAGCGCACCCTACGAGCAGTACTTC
J gene: TRBJ1-4; V gene: TRBV27; clone size: NA; D gene: NA; CDR3 protein: CASSPLDSRYNEKLFF; CDR3 DNA: TGTGCCAGCAGTCCTTTGGACAGCCGTTATAATGAAAAACTGTTTTTT
J gene: TRBJ1-4; V gene: TRBV5-1; clone size: once; D gene: NA; CDR3 protein: CASSSPGRGNEKLFF; CDR3 DNA: TGCGCCAGCAGCTCCCCCGGGCGGGGAAATGAAAAACTGTTTTTT
J gene: TRBJ2-2; V gene: TRBV9; clone size: NA; D gene: TRBD2; CDR3 protein: CASSALAGTNTGELFF; CDR3 DNA: TGTGCCAGCAGCGCCCTAGCGGGTACTAACACCGGGGAGCTGTTTTTT
J gene: TRBJ1-4; V gene: TRBV19; clone size: NA; D gene: NA; CDR3 protein: CASNSQSSPANEKLFF; CDR3 DNA: TGTGCCAGTAACAGTCAATCGTCGCCAGCTAATGAAAAACTGTTTTTT
J gene: TRBJ2-3; V gene: TRBV7-6; clone size: NA; D gene: TRBD1; CDR3 protein: CASSSKTGGNQYF; CDR3 DNA: TGTGCCAGCAGCTCCAAGACAGGGGGCAATCAGTATTTT
J gene: TRBJ1-4; V gene: TRBV5-1; clone size: NA; D gene: NA; CDR3 protein: CASSWGVWGNEKLFF; CDR3 DNA: TGCGCCAGCAGCTGGGGCGTGTGGGGAAATGAAAAACTGTTTTTT